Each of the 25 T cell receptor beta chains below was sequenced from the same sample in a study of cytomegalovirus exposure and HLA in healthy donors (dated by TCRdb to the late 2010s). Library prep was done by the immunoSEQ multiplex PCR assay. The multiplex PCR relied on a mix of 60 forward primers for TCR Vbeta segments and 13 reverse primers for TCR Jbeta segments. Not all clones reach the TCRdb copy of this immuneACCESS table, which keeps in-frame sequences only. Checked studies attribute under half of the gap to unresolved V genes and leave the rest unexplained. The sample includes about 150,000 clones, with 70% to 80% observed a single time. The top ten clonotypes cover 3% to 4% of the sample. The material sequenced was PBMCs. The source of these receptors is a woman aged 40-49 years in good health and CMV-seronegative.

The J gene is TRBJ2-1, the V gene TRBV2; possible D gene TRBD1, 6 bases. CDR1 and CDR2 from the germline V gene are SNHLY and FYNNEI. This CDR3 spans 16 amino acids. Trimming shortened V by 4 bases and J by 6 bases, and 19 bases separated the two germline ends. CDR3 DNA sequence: TGTGCCAGCAGTGGGACATTTCAGGGGCTTGGCAATGAGCAGTTCTTC. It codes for CASSGTFQGLGNEQFF.

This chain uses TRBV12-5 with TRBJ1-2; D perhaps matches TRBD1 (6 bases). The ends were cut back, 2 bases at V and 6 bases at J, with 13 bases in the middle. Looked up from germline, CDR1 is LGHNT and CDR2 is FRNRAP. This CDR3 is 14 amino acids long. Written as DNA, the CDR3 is TGTGCTAGTGGTTTGACCCCACAGGGAAATGGCTACACCTTC. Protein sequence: CASGLTPQGNGYTF.

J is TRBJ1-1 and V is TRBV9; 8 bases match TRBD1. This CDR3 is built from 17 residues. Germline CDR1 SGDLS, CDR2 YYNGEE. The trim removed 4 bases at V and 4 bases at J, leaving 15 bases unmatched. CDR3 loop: CASSPQATGAIGTEAFF. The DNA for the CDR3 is TGTGCCAGCAGCCCCCAGGCGACAGGGGCCATCGGCACTGAAGCTTTCTTT.

CDR3 residues: CASNPTGGWASNTGELFF. CDR3 sequence (DNA): TGTGCCAGCAACCCCACAGGGGGCTGGGCCTCGAACACCGGGGAGCTGTTTTTT. V usage is TRBV2 and J usage is TRBJ2-2, with 9 bases matching TRBD1. CDR1 and CDR2 from the germline V gene are SNHLY and FYNNEI. V lost 7 bases, J lost 0 bases, and 12 bases stayed unmatched. This CDR3 comprises 18 residues.

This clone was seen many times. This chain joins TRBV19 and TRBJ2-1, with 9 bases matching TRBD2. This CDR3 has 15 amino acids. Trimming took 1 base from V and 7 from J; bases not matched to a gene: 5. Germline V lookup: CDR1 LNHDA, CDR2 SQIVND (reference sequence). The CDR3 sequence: CASSIGGLAGNEQFF. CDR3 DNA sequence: TGTGCCAGTAGTATAGGTGGGCTAGCGGGGAATGAGCAGTTCTTC.

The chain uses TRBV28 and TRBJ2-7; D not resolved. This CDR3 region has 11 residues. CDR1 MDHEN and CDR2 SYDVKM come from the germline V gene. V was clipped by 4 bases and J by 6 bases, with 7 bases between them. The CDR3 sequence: CASSSPREQYF. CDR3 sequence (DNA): TGTGCCAGCAGTTCCCCCCGCGAGCAGTACTTC.

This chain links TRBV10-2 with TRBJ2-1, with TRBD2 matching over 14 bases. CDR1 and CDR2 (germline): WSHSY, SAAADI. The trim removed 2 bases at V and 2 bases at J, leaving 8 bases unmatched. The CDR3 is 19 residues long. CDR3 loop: CASSEPQGTSGGAYNEQFF. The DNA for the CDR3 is TGCGCCAGCAGTGAGCCCCAAGGGACTAGCGGGGGCGCCTACAATGAGCAGTTCTTC.

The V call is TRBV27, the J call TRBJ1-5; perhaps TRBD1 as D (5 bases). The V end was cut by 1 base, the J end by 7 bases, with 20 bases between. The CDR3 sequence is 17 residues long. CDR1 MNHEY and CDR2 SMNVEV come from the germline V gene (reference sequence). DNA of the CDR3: TGTGCCAGCAGTTTATATTCTCCGGGCAGGGAGGGCCAGCCCCAGCATTTT. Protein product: CASSLYSPGREGQPQHF.

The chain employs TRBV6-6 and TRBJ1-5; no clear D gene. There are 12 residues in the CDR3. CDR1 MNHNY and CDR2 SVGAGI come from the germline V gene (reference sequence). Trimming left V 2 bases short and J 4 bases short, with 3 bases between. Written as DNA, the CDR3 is TGTGCCAGCAGTTACGTAAATCAGCCCCAGCATTTT. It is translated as CASSYVNQPQHF.

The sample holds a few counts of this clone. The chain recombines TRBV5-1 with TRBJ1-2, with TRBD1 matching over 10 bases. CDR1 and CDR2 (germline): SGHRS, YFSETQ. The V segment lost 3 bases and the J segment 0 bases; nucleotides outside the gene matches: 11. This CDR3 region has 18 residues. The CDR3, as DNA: TGCGCCAGCAGCTCGTCCCGGGACAGGGGTTTATCTAACTATGGCTACACCTTC. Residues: CASSSSRDRGLSNYGYTF.

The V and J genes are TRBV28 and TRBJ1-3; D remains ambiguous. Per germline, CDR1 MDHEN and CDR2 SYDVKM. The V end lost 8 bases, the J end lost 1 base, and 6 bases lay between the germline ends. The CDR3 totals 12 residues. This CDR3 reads CASFQSGNTIYF. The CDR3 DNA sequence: TGTGCCAGCTTCCAATCTGGAAACACCATATATTTT.

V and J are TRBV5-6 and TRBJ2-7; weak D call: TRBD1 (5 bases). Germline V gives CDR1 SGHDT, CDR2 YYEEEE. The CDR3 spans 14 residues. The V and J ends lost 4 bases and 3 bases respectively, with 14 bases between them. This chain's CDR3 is CASSTTTVLYEQYF. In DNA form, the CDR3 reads TGTGCCAGCAGCACGACGACAGTCCTCTACGAGCAGTACTTC.

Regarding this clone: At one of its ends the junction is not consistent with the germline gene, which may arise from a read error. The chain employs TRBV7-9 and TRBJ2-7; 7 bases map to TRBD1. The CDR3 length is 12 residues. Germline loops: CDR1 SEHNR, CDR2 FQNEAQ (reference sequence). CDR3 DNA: TGTGCCAGCAGCTTAGAAGGGGGACAGACAAACTTC. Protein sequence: CASSLEGGQTNF.

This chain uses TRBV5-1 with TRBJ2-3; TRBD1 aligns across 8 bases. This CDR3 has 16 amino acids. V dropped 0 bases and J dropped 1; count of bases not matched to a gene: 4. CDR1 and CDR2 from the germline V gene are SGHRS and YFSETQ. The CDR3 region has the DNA TGCGCCAGCAGCTTGGGGCACAGGGGGGGCACAGATACGCAGTATTTT. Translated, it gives CASSLGHRGGTDTQYF.

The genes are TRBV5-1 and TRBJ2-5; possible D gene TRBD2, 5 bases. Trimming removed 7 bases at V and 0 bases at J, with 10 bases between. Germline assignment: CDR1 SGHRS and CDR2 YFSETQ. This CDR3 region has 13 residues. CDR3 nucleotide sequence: TGCGCCAGCGGCCGGGATTACCAAGAGACCCAGTACTTC. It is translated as CASGRDYQETQYF.

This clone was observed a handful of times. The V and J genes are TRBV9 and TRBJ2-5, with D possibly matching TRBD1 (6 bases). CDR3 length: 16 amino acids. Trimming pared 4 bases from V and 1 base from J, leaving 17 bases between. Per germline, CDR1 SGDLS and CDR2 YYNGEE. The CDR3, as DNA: TGTGCCAGCAGCCCTGGAGCGTGGGGGCCCCAAGAGACCCAGTACTTC. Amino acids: CASSPGAWGPQETQYF.

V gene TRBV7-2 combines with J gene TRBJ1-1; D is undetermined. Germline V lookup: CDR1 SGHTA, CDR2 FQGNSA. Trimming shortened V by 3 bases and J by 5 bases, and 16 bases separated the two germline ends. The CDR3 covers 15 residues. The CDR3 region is CASSFTRGRGTEAFF. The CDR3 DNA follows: TGTGCCAGCAGCTTCACACGGGGAAGAGGGACTGAAGCTTTCTTT.

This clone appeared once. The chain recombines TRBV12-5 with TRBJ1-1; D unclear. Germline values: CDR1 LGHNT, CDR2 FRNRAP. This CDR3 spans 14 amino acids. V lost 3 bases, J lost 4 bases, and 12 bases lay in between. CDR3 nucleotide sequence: TGTGCTAGTGGTTTATCAATGGCAACCACTGAAGCTTTCTTT. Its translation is CASGLSMATTEAFF.

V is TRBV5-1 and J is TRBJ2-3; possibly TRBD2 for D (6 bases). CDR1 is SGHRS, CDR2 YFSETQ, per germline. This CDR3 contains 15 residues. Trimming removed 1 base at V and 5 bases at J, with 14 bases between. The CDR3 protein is CASSLKMGGEDTQYF. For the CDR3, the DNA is TGCGCCAGCAGCTTGAAAATGGGGGGTGAAGATACGCAGTATTTT.

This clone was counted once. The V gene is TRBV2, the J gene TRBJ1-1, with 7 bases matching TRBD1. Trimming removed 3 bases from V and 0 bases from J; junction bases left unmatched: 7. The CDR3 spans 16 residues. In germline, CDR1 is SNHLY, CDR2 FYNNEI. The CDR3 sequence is CASSEGQGGLNTEAFF. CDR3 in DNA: TGTGCCAGCAGTGAGGGGCAGGGGGGACTGAACACTGAAGCTTTCTTT. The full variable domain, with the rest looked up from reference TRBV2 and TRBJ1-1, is EPEVTQTPSHQVTQMGQEVILRCVPISNHLYFYWYRQILGQKVEFLVSFYNNEISEKSEIFDDQFSVERPDGSNFTLKIRSTKLEDSAMYFCASSEGQGGLNTEAFFGQGTRLTVV.

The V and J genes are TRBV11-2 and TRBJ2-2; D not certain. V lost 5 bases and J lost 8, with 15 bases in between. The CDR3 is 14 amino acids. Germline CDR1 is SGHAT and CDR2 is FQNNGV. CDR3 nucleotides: TGTGCCAGCAGCCCCGACTTGAATCCTGGGGAGCTGTTTTTT. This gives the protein CASSPDLNPGELFF.

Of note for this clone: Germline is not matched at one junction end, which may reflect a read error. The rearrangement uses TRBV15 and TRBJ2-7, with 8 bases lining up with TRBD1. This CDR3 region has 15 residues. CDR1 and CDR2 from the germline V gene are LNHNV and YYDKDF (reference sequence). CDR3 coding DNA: TGTGCCGCCAGCAGGCAGGGGGCCCCTTCCTACGAGCAGTACTTC. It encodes CAASRQGAPSYEQYF.

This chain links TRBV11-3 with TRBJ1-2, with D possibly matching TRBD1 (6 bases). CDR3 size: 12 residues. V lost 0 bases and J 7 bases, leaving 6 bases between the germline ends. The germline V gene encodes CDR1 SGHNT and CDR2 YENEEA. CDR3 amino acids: CASSLEQGGYTF. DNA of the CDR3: TGTGCCAGCAGCTTAGAACAGGGTGGCTACACCTTC.

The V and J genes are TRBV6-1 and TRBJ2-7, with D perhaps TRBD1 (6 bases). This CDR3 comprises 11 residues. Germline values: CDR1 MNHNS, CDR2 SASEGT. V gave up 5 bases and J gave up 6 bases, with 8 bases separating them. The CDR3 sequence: CASSMTGEQYF. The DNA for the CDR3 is TGTGCCAGCAGTATGACAGGCGAGCAGTACTTC.

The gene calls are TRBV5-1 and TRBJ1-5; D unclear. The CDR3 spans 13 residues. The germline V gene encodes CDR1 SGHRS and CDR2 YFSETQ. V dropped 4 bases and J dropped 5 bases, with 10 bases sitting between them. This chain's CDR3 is CASSAGWDQPQHF. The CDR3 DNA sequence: TGCGCCAGCAGCGCGGGGTGGGATCAGCCCCAGCATTTT.